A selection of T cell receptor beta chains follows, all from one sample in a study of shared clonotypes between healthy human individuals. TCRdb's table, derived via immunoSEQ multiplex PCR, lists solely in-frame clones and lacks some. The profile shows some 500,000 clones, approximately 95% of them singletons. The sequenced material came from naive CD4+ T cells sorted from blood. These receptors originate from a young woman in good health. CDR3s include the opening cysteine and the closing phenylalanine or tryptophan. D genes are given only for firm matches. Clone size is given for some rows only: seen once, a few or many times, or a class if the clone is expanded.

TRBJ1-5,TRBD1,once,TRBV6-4,TGTGCCAGCAGTGACGAACCCGGGACAGGGAACTATCAGCCCCAGCATTTT,CASSDEPGTGNYQPQHF
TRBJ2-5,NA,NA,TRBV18,TGTGCCAGCTCACCCTCCTCGGGACAACGAGAGACCCAGTACTTC,CASSPSSGQRETQYF
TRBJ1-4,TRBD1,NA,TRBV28,TGTGCCAGCAGTTCCCCGGGACAGGGGAGAGAAAAACTGTTTTTT,CASSSPGQGREKLFF
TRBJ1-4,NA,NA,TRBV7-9,TGTGCCAGCAGCTTATTGGCAGACGAAAAACTGTTTTTT,CASSLLADEKLFF
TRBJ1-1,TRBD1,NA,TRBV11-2,TGTGCCAGCAGCTCATACGGACAGGATGAGGGGTGGGGTGAAGCTTTCTTT,CASSSYGQDEGWGEAFF
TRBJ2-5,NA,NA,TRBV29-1,TGCAGCCCTGGGCGGGCGGAGACCCAGTACTTC,CSPGRAETQYF
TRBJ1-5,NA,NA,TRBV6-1,TGTGCCAGCAGTGAATTTACTACAGTCAACAATCAGCCCCAGCATTTT,CASSEFTTVNNQPQHF
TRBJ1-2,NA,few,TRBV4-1,TGCGCCAGCAGCCAAGATGGGGGGTTGCGCTACACCTTC,CASSQDGGLRYTF
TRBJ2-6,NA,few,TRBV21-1,TGTGCCAGCAGCCCCAGGCTAGCGGGAGTGGTAGGGGCCAACGTCCTGACTTTC,CASSPRLAGVVGANVLTF
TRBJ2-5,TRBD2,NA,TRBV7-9,TGTGCCAGCAGCCGGGGAGGGGAGACCCAGTACTTC,CASSRGGETQYF
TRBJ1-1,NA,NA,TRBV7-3,TGTGCCAGCAGCCCCCAGGCTTGGGACACTGAAGCTTTCTTT,CASSPQAWDTEAFF
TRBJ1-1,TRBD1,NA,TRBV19,TGTGCCAGTAGTATTAGGGGACAGTCGAACACTGAAGCTTTCTTT,CASSIRGQSNTEAFF
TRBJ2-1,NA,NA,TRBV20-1,TGCAGTGTCCTCCCGGACAACGAGCAGTTCTTC,CSVLPDNEQFF
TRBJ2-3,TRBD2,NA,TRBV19,TGTGCCAGTACCTCAAAGACCGGGCTAGCGGGAGAGGTAGATACGCAGTATTTT,CASTSKTGLAGEVDTQYF
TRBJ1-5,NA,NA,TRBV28,TGTGCCAGCAGTTTCACGGGTAATCAGCCCCAGCATTTT,CASSFTGNQPQHF
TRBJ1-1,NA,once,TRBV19,TGTGCCAGTAGTATAGAAGGGACACGCACTGAAGCTTTCTTT,CASSIEGTRTEAFF
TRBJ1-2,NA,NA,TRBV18,TGTGCCAGCTCACCAAGGAGGGATAACTATGGCTACACCTTC,CASSPRRDNYGYTF
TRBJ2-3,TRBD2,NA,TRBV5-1,TGCGCCAGCAGCCCCCCTATTGCGGGAGGCCTCGGAGATACGCAGTATTTT,CASSPPIAGGLGDTQYF
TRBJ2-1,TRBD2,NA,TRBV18,TGTGCCAGCTCACCACGAGCGGGAGTTGAAAATGAGCAGTTCTTC,CASSPRAGVENEQFF
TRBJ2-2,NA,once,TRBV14,TGTGCCAGCAGCCAGAGAACCTATAAGCTAGCGAGCGGCGGGGAGCTGTTTTTT,CASSQRTYKLASGGELFF
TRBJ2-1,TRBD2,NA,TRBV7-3,TGTGCCAGCAGCTTATCACGGGAGGCTGGCAATGAGCAGTTCTTC,CASSLSREAGNEQFF
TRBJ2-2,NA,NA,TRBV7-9,TGTGCCAGCAGCTCGTACACCGGGGAGCTGTTTTTT,CASSSYTGELFF
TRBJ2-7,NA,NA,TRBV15,TGTGCCACCAGCAGAACAACAGGGAGTCACGAGCAGTACTTC,CATSRTTGSHEQYF
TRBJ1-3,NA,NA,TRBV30,TGTGCCTGGAGTGGGGTTTCCAGCTCTGGAAACACCATATATTTT,CAWSGVSSSGNTIYF
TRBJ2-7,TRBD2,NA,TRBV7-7,TGTGCCAGCAGTTACACTAGCGGGTTGTCCTACGAGCAGTACTTC,CASSYTSGLSYEQYF
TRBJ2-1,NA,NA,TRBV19,TGTGCCAGTAACGCAGGGGGGCACAATGAGCAGTTCTTC,CASNAGGHNEQFF
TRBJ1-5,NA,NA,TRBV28,TGTGCCAGCAGTTTGAGGGATAGCAATCAGCCCCAGCATTTT,CASSLRDSNQPQHF
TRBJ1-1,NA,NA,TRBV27,TGTGCCAGCAACCAACCAGGGGATCCAAAAGCTTTCTTT,CASNQPGDPKAFF
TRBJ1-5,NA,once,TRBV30,TGTGCCTGGGACGGACAGAGGGGACAGCCCCAGCATTTT,CAWDGQRGQPQHF